The next 13 T cell receptor beta chains were all read from a single sample in a study of blood T cell repertoires in COVID-19. Only in-frame clones appear in the TCRdb table, and some are missing; sequencing was by immunoSEQ multiplex PCR. The table has 200,000 to 250,000 clones, 88% seen once. Sequenced input: peripheral blood. All receptors derive from a woman aged 40 to 55 who had recovered from COVID-19.

This chain joins TRBV29-1 and TRBJ2-7; 11 bases map to TRBD2. The ends lost 2 bases at V and 6 bases at J; junction bases unmatched: 6. The CDR3 extends over 14 amino acids. Germline values: CDR1 SQVTM, CDR2 ANQGSEA. The CDR3 is CSVETSGSESEQYF. CDR3 in DNA: TGCAGCGTTGAAACTAGCGGGAGCGAAAGCGAGCAGTACTTC.

The genes are TRBV5-6 and TRBJ2-1; no clear D gene. The V gene lost 5 bases and the J gene lost 9 bases, with 12 bases spanning the gap. There are 12 residues in the CDR3. The V gene's germline CDR1 is SGHDT and CDR2 YYEEEE. CDR3 coding DNA: TGTGCCAGCAGTCTACTACTCGGTGAGCAGTTCTTC. This encodes CASSLLLGEQFF.

The chain carries TRBV7-2 and TRBJ2-2; 7 bases fit TRBD1. Unmatched junction bases numbered 10, after V lost 4 bases and J lost 5 bases. Germline CDR1 is SGHTA and CDR2 is FQGNSA. The CDR3 contains 16 residues. Written as DNA, the CDR3 is TGTGCCAGCAGCTCATCCGGGACAGTCATGACCGGGGAGCTGTTTTTT. Translating gives CASSSSGTVMTGELFF.

The rearrangement links TRBV19 to TRBJ2-7, with a weak D call TRBD2 (5 bases). This CDR3 region has 13 residues. Germline V CDR1 and CDR2: LNHDA, SQIVND (reference sequence). Deletions cut 3 bases from V and 2 bases from J, with 8 bases between. The CDR3 DNA reads as TGTGCCAGTAGTATGGGAGAACCCTACGAGCAGTACTTC. The encoded protein is CASSMGEPYEQYF. Full variable domain (outside the CDR3, taken from reference TRBV19 and TRBJ2-7): DGGITQSPKYLFRKEGQNVTLSCEQNLNHDAMYWYRQDPGQGLRLIYYSQIVNDFQKGDIAEGYSVSREKKESFPLTVTSAQKNPTAFYLCASSMGEPYEQYFGPGTRLTVT.

The chain employs TRBV9 and TRBJ1-2; D is perhaps TRBD1 (5 bases). V lost 3 bases, J lost 8 bases, and 14 bases lay in between. Looked up from germline, CDR1 is SGDLS and CDR2 is YYNGEE. The CDR3 has 13 amino acids. CDR3 DNA sequence: TGTGCCAGCAGCGGGGGCAGGGTCGGCGGCTACACCTTC. Translation gives CASSGGRVGGYTF.

V is TRBV5-8 and J is TRBJ2-7; D is possibly TRBD2 (6 bases). Trimming shortened V by 5 bases and J by 4 bases, and 13 bases separated the two germline ends. CDR3 length equals 13 residues. CDR1 and CDR2 (germline): SGHTS, YDEGEE. The chain's CDR3 is CASSLGGLYEQYF. For the CDR3, the DNA is TGTGCCAGCAGTCTGGGGGGTCTATACGAGCAGTACTTC.

J is TRBJ1-2 and V is TRBV18; D might be TRBD1 (5 bases). Germline V lookup: CDR1 KGHSH, CDR2 LQKENI. The V end lost 2 bases, the J end lost 10 bases, and 17 bases lay between the germline ends. CDR3 length: 14 amino acids. The CDR3 reads CASSPSITGMIYTF. In nucleotides, the CDR3 is TGTGCCAGCTCACCATCTATCACAGGAATGATCTACACCTTC.

The J gene is TRBJ2-3, the V gene TRBV19; 12 nucleotides line up with TRBD2. V was pared by 5 bases and J by 3 bases, with 3 bases of the junction left unmatched. CDR3 length equals 15 residues. The germline V gene has CDR1 LNHDA and CDR2 SQIVND (reference sequence). The CDR3 nucleotides are TGTGCCAGTAGTTCGGGACTAGCGGGTACAGATACGCAGTATTTT. As protein: CASSSGLAGTDTQYF.

The chain recombines TRBV4-3 with TRBJ2-7, with 8 nucleotides matching TRBD1. The germline gives CDR1 LGHNA, CDR2 YSLEER. V shed 4 bases and J 4 bases; nucleotides not matched to a gene: 12. This CDR3 is 16 amino acids long. DNA of the CDR3: TGCGCCAGCAGCCGCCAACCGGGACAGGCCACTTACGAGCAGTACTTC. It translates to CASSRQPGQATYEQYF.

The J gene is TRBJ2-3, the V gene TRBV5-6; D is ambiguous. The CDR3 has 14 amino acids. The germline V gene has CDR1 SGHDT and CDR2 YYEEEE. V was shortened by 6 bases and J by 2 bases, with 13 bases between the two germline ends. The CDR3 sequence is CASKQPKSTDTQYF. The CDR3 coding sequence is TGTGCCAGCAAACAGCCTAAATCCACAGATACGCAGTATTTT.

CDR3 protein: CATRLRPETQYF. CDR3 bases: TGTGCCACCAGACTAAGACCAGAGACCCAGTACTTC. The chain combines TRBV3-1 (or the pseudogene TRBV3-2) with TRBJ2-5; TRBD2 might be the D (5 bases). CDR3 length equals 12 residues. Trimming removed 10 bases from V and 4 bases from J, with 13 bases in between. CDR1 is LGHDT, CDR2 YNNKEL, per germline (reference sequence).

The J gene is TRBJ2-5, the V gene TRBV5-4; D might be TRBD1 (5 bases). V was pared by 4 bases and J by 5 bases, with 12 bases between. Germline assignment: CDR1 SGHNT and CDR2 YYREEE (reference sequence). The CDR3 contains 13 residues. CDR3 sequence: CASSQAGSETQYF. The CDR3 region has the DNA TGTGCCAGCAGCCAAGCAGGGTCGGAGACCCAGTACTTC.

This chain uses TRBV4-3 with TRBJ2-5; possibly TRBD2 for D (7 bases). The CDR3 runs 15 residues. Germline V gene sequence: CDR1 LGHNA, CDR2 YSLEER. V was clipped by 4 bases and J by 4 bases, with 16 bases between them. CDR3 sequence (DNA): TGCGCCAGCAGCCCCTGGGGGGGGGCAGGAGAGACCCAGTACTTC. This encodes CASSPWGGAGETQYF.